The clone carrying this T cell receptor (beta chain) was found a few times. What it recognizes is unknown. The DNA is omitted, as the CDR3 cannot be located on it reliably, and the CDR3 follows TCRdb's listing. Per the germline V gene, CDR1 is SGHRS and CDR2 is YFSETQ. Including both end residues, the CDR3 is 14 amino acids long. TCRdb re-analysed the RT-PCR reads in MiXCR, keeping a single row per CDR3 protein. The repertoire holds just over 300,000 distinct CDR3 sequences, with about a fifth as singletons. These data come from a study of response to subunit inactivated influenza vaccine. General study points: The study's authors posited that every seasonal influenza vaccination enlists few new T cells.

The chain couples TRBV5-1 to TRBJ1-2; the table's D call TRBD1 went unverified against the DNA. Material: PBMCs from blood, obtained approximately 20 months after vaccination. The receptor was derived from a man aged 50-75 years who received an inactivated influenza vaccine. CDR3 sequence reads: CASSFGPGEHGYTF.